Reported below is one T cell receptor beta chain. Its antigen is not identified. This sample is drawn from a study of OX40 agonist ivuxolimab in advanced cancers. The study, taken as a whole, reports: The study found that CD8+ T cells averaged more expanded clones than CD4+. Clonal expansion among partial responders at 0.1-3.0 mg/kg ranked near the lowest.

This CDR3 has 18 residues. V lost 5 bases to trimming and J lost 2 bases; unmatched junction nucleotides: 7. The germline V gene has CDR1 SEHNR and CDR2 FQNEAQ (reference sequence). Assay used: immunoSEQ multiplex PCR; TCRdb lists only in-frame clones, some missing. Of more than 40,000 clones listed, about nine tenths are singletons. The rearrangement uses TRBV7-9 and TRBJ2-6, with 12 bases lining up with TRBD1. The input for sequencing was CD4+ or CD8+ T cells sorted from blood, taken in a trial of the OX40 agonist ivuxolimab. This TCR derives from an adult with an advanced solid tumor such as melanoma, head and neck, liver or kidney cancer. The CDR3 here is CASSPRDRGRTGANVLTF. The CDR3, as DNA: TGTGCCAGCAGCCCCCGGGACAGGGGGCGTACTGGGGCCAACGTCCTGACTTTC.